This entry lists 17 T cell receptor beta chains sequenced from one sample in a study of beta chain features in type 1 diabetes. Study results and limitations: All four CD4+ subsets of Type 1 diabetes patients contained TCRB CDR3s that were moderately but significantly shorter.

Isolated RNA was reverse transcribed in full, so expressed TCRB transcripts were sequenced. Assay: immunoSEQ multiplex PCR; the TCRdb copy retains only in-frame clones and omits some. The table records hundreds of thousands of clones, approximately 16% of them present only once. Their cognate antigens are unknown. Sequencing was done on a sample of naive CD4+ T cells from blood. The origin of the receptors is a man aged 18 to 35 with type 1 diabetes.

DNA of the CDR3: TGTGCCAGCAGCCGGGAGCCTTACAATGAGCAGTTCTTC. Its protein is CASSREPYNEQFF. V and J are TRBV6-6 and TRBJ2-1; TRBD2 is a possible D gene (6 bases). Germline V lookup: CDR1 MNHNY, CDR2 SVGAGI (reference sequence). The V end lost 6 bases, the J end lost 4 bases, and 10 bases lay between the germline ends. CDR3 length equals 13 residues.

This clone occurred a few times. The chain carries TRBV27 and TRBJ2-3; D remains ambiguous. Germline V CDR1 and CDR2: MNHEY, SMNVEV (reference sequence). V shed 2 bases and J shed 0 bases, with 6 bases lying between them. This CDR3 is built from 14 residues. The CDR3 reads CASSLLASTDTQYF. DNA for the CDR3: TGTGCCAGCAGTTTACTGGCTAGCACAGATACGCAGTATTTT.

The V and J genes are TRBV2 and TRBJ2-1; 8 positions match TRBD1. J was trimmed by 4 bases and V by 4 bases; bases with no gene match: 6. This CDR3 region has 15 residues. Germline V gene data show CDR1 as SNHLY and CDR2 as FYNNEI. The CDR3 sequence: CASSGTGNLYNEQFF. As DNA, the CDR3 is TGTGCCAGCAGTGGGACAGGGAACCTGTACAATGAGCAGTTCTTC.

The chain has TRBV6-5 and TRBJ2-3; possibly TRBD2 for D (5 bases). V was clipped by 5 bases and J by 11 bases, with 11 bases between them. Looked up from germline, CDR1 is MNHEY and CDR2 is SVGAGI. CDR3 length: 11 residues. The CDR3 sequence: CASSTRREQYF. The CDR3, as DNA: TGTGCCAGCAGTACGCGCCGGGAGCAGTATTTT.

This clone was found a few times. The V gene is TRBV21-1, the J gene TRBJ2-2; the table calls TRBD2, which could not be checked here. TRBV21-1 is recorded as a pseudogene. There are 13 residues in the CDR3. The CDR3 here is CASTNLLTGELFF. CDR3 coding DNA: TGTGCCAGCACTAACCTTTTGACCGGGGAGCTGTTTTTT.

Only a few counts were recorded for this clone. V is TRBV18 and J is TRBJ1-1; 10 bases map to TRBD1. Germline CDR1 is KGHSH and CDR2 is LQKENI. After removal of 4 bases from V and 1 base from J, the junction contained 6 bases not matched to a gene. The CDR3 totals 16 residues. The CDR3 is CASSHRGQGGNTEAFF. The CDR3 DNA is TGTGCCAGCTCACACCGTGGACAGGGGGGGAACACTGAAGCTTTCTTT. Filled out from reference TRBV18 and TRBJ1-1, the complete variable domain reads NAGVMQNPRHLVRRRGQEARLRCSPMKGHSHVYWYRQLPEEGLKFMVYLQKENIIDESGMPKERFSAEFPKEGPSILRIQQVVRGDSAAYFCASSHRGQGGNTEAFFGQGTRLTVV.

A few counts support this clone. The chain recombines TRBV4-1 with TRBJ2-7, with TRBD2 identical over 9 bases. The germline V gene encodes CDR1 MGHRA and CDR2 YSYEKL. Trimming removed 1 base from V and 6 bases from J; junction bases left unmatched: 10. This CDR3 contains 16 residues. The CDR3 sequence: CASSQGIGAGGSEQYF. In nucleotides, the CDR3 is TGCGCCAGCAGCCAAGGAATTGGAGCGGGAGGCTCCGAGCAGTACTTC.

This clone has only a few counts. The chain carries TRBV7-7 and TRBJ2-5, with TRBD1 identical over 8 bases. The V segment lost 3 bases and the J segment 2 bases; nucleotides outside the gene matches: 5. Per germline, CDR1 SSHAT and CDR2 FNYEAQ (reference sequence). The CDR3 contains 15 residues. CDR3 nucleotide sequence: TGTGCCAGCAGCTTTGGGACAGGCCAACAAGAGACCCAGTACTTC. Residues: CASSFGTGQQETQYF.

Only a few counts were recorded for this clone. This chain uses TRBV5-4 with TRBJ2-7, with 7 bases identical to TRBD1. This CDR3 is 13 amino acids long. Germline trimming cut 3 bases from V and 4 bases from J; bases unmatched to any gene: 4. Germline V gives CDR1 SGHNT, CDR2 YYREEE (reference sequence). The chain's CDR3 is CASSWDRKYEQYF. In DNA form, the CDR3 reads TGTGCCAGCAGCTGGGACAGAAAGTACGAGCAGTACTTC.

This clone was found a few times. The chain recombines TRBV7-2 with TRBJ1-2; 7 nucleotides align to TRBD1. The CDR3 loop spans 13 amino acids. The V gene's germline CDR1 is SGHTA and CDR2 FQGNSA. The J segment lost 4 bases and the V segment lost 4 bases, leaving 3 bases of the junction unmatched. The DNA of the CDR3 is TGTGCCAGCAGCTACGGGACAGCCTATGGCTACACCTTC. As protein: CASSYGTAYGYTF.

This clone was detected many times. The chain recombines TRBV4-3 with TRBJ2-6; 10 nucleotides agree with TRBD1. The J segment lost 3 bases and the V segment lost 0 bases, leaving 5 bases of the junction unmatched. CDR3 length: 18 residues. The germline V gene encodes CDR1 LGHNA and CDR2 YSLEER. The CDR3 nucleotides read TGCGCCAGCAGCCAAGATTTGGACAGGGGGTTTGGGGCCAACGTCCTGACTTTC. Encoded protein: CASSQDLDRGFGANVLTF.

In DNA, the CDR3 is TGTGCCAGCACTGGACAGGCCAGGCTGGATGGCTACACCTTC. Protein product: CASTGQARLDGYTF. The V gene is TRBV2, the J gene TRBJ1-2; 7 bases agree with TRBD1. The trim removed 7 bases at V and 6 bases at J, leaving 11 bases unmatched. The CDR3 contains 14 residues. From germline, CDR1 is SNHLY and CDR2 FYNNEI.

The CDR3 nucleotides are TGTGCCAGCAGACTAGCGGGGGGTTCGGAGACCCAGTACTTC. It is translated as CASRLAGGSETQYF. This sequence joins TRBV27 and TRBJ2-5; the match to TRBD2 covers 12 bases. J lost 5 bases, V lost 6 bases, and 4 bases had no gene match. The germline V gene has CDR1 MNHEY and CDR2 SMNVEV (reference sequence). The CDR3 consists of 14 residues.

This clone has just a few counts. As DNA, the CDR3 is TGTGCCAGCGGCTCCCGAGGGGGCCACGCGCCCCAGCATTTT. It yields the protein CASGSRGGHAPQHF. This chain joins TRBV2 and TRBJ1-5; 7 nucleotides match TRBD1. CDR1 and CDR2 (germline): SNHLY, FYNNEI. With 8 bases clipped from V and 9 bases from J, the junction kept 13 bases outside the gene matches. The CDR3 spans 14 residues. Variable domain in full (rest from reference TRBV2 and TRBJ1-5): EPEVTQTPSHQVTQMGQEVILRCVPISNHLYFYWYRQILGQKVEFLVSFYNNEISEKSEIFDDQFSVERPDGSNFTLKIRSTKLEDSAMYFCASGSRGGHAPQHFGDGTRLSIL.

The chain has TRBV6-4 and TRBJ2-6; 7 bases match TRBD1. The ends lost 6 bases at V and 1 base at J; junction bases unmatched: 3. In germline, CDR1 is MRHNA, CDR2 SNTAGT. The CDR3 has 15 residues. Written as DNA, the CDR3 is TGTGCCAGCAGCACAGGGGCGTCTGGGGCCAACGTCCTGACTTTC. This translates into CASSTGASGANVLTF.

The CDR3, as DNA: TGTGCCTGGAGTGTAATCGAAGGGGGCAACTATGGCTACACCTTC. It specifies CAWSVIEGGNYGYTF. The chain uses TRBV30 and TRBJ1-2; 7 bases are a match to TRBD1. The CDR3 is 15 residues long. V dropped 0 bases and J dropped 2; count of bases not matched to a gene: 6. Germline CDR1 and CDR2: GTSNPN and SVGIG (reference sequence).

This chain connects TRBV5-1 to TRBJ2-1, with D possibly TRBD1 on 5 matching bases. Trimming pared 3 bases from V and 5 bases from J, leaving 12 bases between. The CDR3 consists of 14 residues. Germline values: CDR1 SGHRS, CDR2 YFSETQ. The CDR3 DNA follows: TGCGCCAGCAGCTGGGGCTCGGTAAACAATGAGCAGTTCTTC. As protein: CASSWGSVNNEQFF.